This T cell receptor (beta chain) appears in the sequencing data of a study of cytomegalovirus exposure and HLA in healthy donors. As for the study in general: Of all 400 or so donors who were genotyped, roughly 81% belonged to the Caucasian-associated ancestry cluster. Study-level results: What a later analysis reportedly showed was that an Asian-associated ancestry cluster had fewer N-insertions than the approximately 700-donor mean.

As concerns this clone: Its antigen is not known.

Deletions cut 0 bases from V and 5 bases from J, with 16 bases between. Germline V lookup: CDR1 SEHNR, CDR2 FQNEAQ (reference sequence). The CDR3 runs 17 residues. The study ran its PCR with 60 Vbeta and 13 Jbeta primers. Original analysis: Unique TCR beta chains numbered about 72 million in a later analysis, with roughly 9.9 million shared. The method was immunoSEQ multiplex PCR; TCRdb's version includes in-frame clones alone and lacks a portion of them. The DNA gave D and trimming, while V, J and clone size come from that table. Counted here are 110,000 to 150,000 clones, approximately 63% occurring once; the ten biggest clones make up 2% to 2.5%.

The chain joins TRBV7-9 to TRBJ2-2, with D possibly TRBD2 on 6 matching bases. This sequence was found in a woman aged 60 to 75 in good health and CMV-seropositive. Sequenced: PBMCs. The CDR3 DNA sequence: TGTGCCAGCAGCTTAGCCCCATTGACTAGAGGTACCGGGGAGCTGTTTTTT. This sequence encodes CASSLAPLTRGTGELFF. The complete variable domain, with remaining parts taken from reference TRBV7-9 and TRBJ2-2, reads DTGVSQNPRHKITKRGQNVTFRCDPISEHNRLYWYRQTLGQGPEFLTYFQNEAQLEKSRLLSDRFSAERPKGSFSTLEIQRTEQGDSAMYLCASSLAPLTRGTGELFFGEGSRLTVL.